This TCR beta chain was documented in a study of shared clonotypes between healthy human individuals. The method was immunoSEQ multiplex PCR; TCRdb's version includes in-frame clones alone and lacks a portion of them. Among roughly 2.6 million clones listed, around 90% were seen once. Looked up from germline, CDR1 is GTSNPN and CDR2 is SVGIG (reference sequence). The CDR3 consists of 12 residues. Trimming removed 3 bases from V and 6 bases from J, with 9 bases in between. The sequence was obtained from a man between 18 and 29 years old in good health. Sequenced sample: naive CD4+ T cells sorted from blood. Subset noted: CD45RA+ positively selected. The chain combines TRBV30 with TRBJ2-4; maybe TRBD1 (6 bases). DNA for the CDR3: TGTGCCTGGAGAGGGGGTGTAAACATTCAGTACTTC. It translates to CAWRGGVNIQYF.